The next 14 T cell receptor beta chains were all read from a single sample in a study of vaccination and CD4 T cells after COVID-19. Treatment indicated: roughly ten-day PBMC culture with coronavirus spike peptide pools or control peptides (ViraFEST assay). For these TCRs, the target antigens are not known. Sequenced with the Oncomine TCR Beta short-read assay was DNA taken from cultured CD4+ T cells. One entry per CDR3 protein results from TCRdb running MiXCR on the PCR reads. Of about 11,000 distinct CDR3 sequences listed, roughly three fifths are singletons. What was sequenced was CD4+ T cells from blood, cultured in vitro. The source of these receptors is a human donor who had recovered from COVID-19.

V gene TRBV4-2 combines with J gene TRBJ2-1, with a tentative D call TRBD1 (5 bases). Germline CDR1 reads LGHNA; CDR2 reads YNFKEQ. This CDR3 region has 13 residues. Trimming pared 1 base from V and 9 bases from J, leaving 10 bases between. CDR3 region: CASSQVKGVEQFF. CDR3 bases: TGTGCCAGCAGCCAAGTGAAAGGGGTTGAGCAGTTCTTC.

The J gene is TRBJ2-3, the V gene TRBV20-1, with D tentatively TRBD1 or TRBD2 (5 bases each). Germline V lookup: CDR1 DFQATT, CDR2 SNEGSKA (reference sequence). The V gene lost 3 bases and the J gene lost 5 bases, with 12 bases spanning the gap. CDR3 length equals 13 residues. The CDR3 DNA sequence: TGCAGTGCTAGGTACCAGGGAGAAGATACGCAGTATTTT. Protein sequence: CSARYQGEDTQYF.

This clonotype has just one count. The gene calls are TRBV10-3 and TRBJ2-2; tentative D call: TRBD1 (6 bases). There are 16 residues in the CDR3. V shed 6 bases and J shed 2 bases, with 16 bases lying between them. The germline V gene encodes CDR1 ENHRY and CDR2 SYGVKD. CDR3 DNA sequence: TGTGCCATCAGGCCTGCGATGGGGGCCAACACCGGGGAGCTGTTTTTT. It is translated as CAIRPAMGANTGELFF.

This clonotype occurred a few times. This rearrangement joins TRBV4-2 to TRBJ1-2, with D possibly TRBD1 on 6 matching bases. Germline CDR1 reads LGHNA; CDR2 reads YNFKEQ. With 0 bases removed from V and 5 bases from J, the gap between germline ends came to 16 bases. This CDR3 has 16 amino acids. CDR3 region: CASSQDRRGGVYGYTF. DNA for the CDR3: TGTGCCAGCAGCCAAGATCGGAGGGGGGGAGTGTATGGCTACACCTTC.

This clonotype was detected once. V usage is TRBV30 and J usage is TRBJ1-2; TRBD1 matches at 7 bases. CDR1 and CDR2 (germline): GTSNPN, SVGIG (reference sequence). After removal of 5 bases from V and 1 base from J, the junction contained 4 bases not matched to a gene. The CDR3 has 13 residues. This chain's CDR3 is CAWPRQGNYGYTF. The CDR3 DNA reads as TGTGCCTGGCCACGACAGGGTAACTATGGCTACACCTTC.

This clonotype occurred once. The V gene is TRBV28, the J gene TRBJ1-2; D is undetermined. Trimming shortened V by 4 bases and J by 7 bases, and 10 bases separated the two germline ends. CDR3 length equals 12 residues. Germline V lookup: CDR1 MDHEN, CDR2 SYDVKM. The CDR3 DNA reads TGTGCCAGCAGTTGGCCCCGAGCTGGCTACACCTTC. Translated, it gives CASSWPRAGYTF.

V and J are TRBV4-1 and TRBJ1-1, with unresolved D. V lost 0 bases and J 3 bases, leaving 8 bases between the germline ends. Germline V gives CDR1 MGHRA, CDR2 YSYEKL. The CDR3 is 14 residues long. CDR3 loop: CASSQDQRYTEAFF. For the CDR3, the DNA is TGCGCCAGCAGCCAAGACCAACGGTACACTGAAGCTTTCTTT.

This chain joins TRBV4-2 and TRBJ1-1; no definite D call. The V end lost 3 bases, the J end lost 3 bases, and 11 bases lay between the germline ends. The CDR3 has 14 amino acids. In germline, CDR1 is LGHNA, CDR2 YNFKEQ. CDR3 residues: CASSQENMDTEAFF. The CDR3 region has the DNA TGTGCCAGCAGCCAGGAAAACATGGACACTGAAGCTTTCTTT.

This clonotype was observed a single time. This chain links TRBV6-1 with TRBJ2-3; 11 nucleotides align to TRBD2. CDR1 and CDR2 (germline): MNHNS, SASEGT. The CDR3 has 18 amino acids. J lost 2 bases, V lost 9 bases, and 16 bases had no gene match. The CDR3 reads CASSPGLAGGRYTDTQYF. The CDR3 DNA is TGTGCCAGTAGCCCTGGGCTAGCGGGAGGAAGGTACACAGATACGCAGTATTTT.

This clonotype was detected only a few times. This chain joins TRBV10-1 and TRBJ1-5; no reliable D call. Germline loops: CDR1 WNHNN, CDR2 SYGVQD (reference sequence). V lost 0 bases to trimming and J lost 4 bases, with 4 bases between them. The CDR3 is 13 amino acids. The CDR3 is CASSESMNQPQHF. For the CDR3, the DNA is TGCGCCAGCAGTGAGTCAATGAATCAGCCCCAGCATTTT.

The chain combines TRBV6-2 or TRBV6-3 with TRBJ2-5; no clear D gene. The V end was cut by 7 bases, the J end by 0 bases, with 9 bases between. The length of the CDR3 is 13 residues. CDR1 MNHEY and CDR2 SVGEGT come from the germline V gene. The CDR3 loop reads CASTLQYQETQYF. In DNA, the CDR3 is TGTGCCAGCACCTTACAATACCAAGAGACCCAGTACTTC.

This clonotype has a handful of counts. The V and J genes are TRBV12-3 or TRBV12-4 and TRBJ1-1; D possibly corresponds to TRBD1 (5 bases). With 3 bases removed from V and 6 bases from J, the gap between germline ends came to 11 bases. The CDR3 length is 13 residues. The DNA of the CDR3 is TGTGCCAGCAGTTTCAGGGCGCGGTCTGAAGCTTTCTTT. Residues: CASSFRARSEAFF.

J is TRBJ2-5 and V is TRBV19; tentatively, D is TRBD1 (6 bases). Trimming took 6 bases from V and 5 from J, leaving 16 bases between them. CDR3 length equals 14 residues. Germline V gene lookup returns CDR1 LNHDA and CDR2 SQIVND (reference sequence). The CDR3 reads CASRRGQSGETQYF. CDR3 in DNA: TGTGCCAGTAGACGAGGACAGTCGGGGGAGACCCAGTACTTC.

This clonotype showed up just a few times. The chain combines TRBV27 with TRBJ1-2; TRBD1 agrees at 9 bases. V lost 4 bases to trimming and J lost 10 bases; unmatched junction nucleotides: 7. The germline gives CDR1 MNHEY, CDR2 SMNVEV (reference sequence). The CDR3 consists of 13 residues. The CDR3 is CASSSRDRGAYTF. The CDR3 DNA follows: TGTGCCAGCAGTTCCCGCGACAGGGGGGCCTACACCTTC.